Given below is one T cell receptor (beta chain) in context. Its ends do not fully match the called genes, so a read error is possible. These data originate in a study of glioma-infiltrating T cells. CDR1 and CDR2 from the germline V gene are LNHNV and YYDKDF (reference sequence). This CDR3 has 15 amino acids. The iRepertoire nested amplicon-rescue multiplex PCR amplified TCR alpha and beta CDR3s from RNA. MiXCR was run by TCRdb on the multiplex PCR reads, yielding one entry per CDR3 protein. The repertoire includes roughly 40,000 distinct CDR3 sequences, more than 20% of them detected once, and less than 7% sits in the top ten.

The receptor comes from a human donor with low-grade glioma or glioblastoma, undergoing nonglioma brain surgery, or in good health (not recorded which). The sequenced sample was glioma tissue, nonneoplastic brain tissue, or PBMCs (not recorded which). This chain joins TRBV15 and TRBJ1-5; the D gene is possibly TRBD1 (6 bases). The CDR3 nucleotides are TGTGCCACCAGCAGAGGACAGGCTAATAATCAGCCCCGGCATTTT. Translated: CATSRGQANNQPRHF.